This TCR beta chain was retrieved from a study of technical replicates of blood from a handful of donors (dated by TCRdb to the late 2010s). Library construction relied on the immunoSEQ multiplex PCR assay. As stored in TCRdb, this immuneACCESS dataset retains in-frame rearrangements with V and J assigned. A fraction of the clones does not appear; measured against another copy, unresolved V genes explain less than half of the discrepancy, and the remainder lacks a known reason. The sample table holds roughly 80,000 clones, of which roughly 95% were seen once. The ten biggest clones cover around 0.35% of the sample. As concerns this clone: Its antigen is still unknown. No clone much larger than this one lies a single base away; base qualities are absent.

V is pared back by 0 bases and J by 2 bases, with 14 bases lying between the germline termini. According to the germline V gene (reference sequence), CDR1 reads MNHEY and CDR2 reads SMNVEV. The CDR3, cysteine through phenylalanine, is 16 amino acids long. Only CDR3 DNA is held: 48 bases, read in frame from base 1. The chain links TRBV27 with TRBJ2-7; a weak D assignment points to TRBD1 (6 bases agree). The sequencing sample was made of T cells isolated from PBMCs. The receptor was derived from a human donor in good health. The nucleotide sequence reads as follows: TGTGCCAGCAGTTTATCGGAACAGGGTATGACCTACGAGCAGTACTTC. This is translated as CASSLSEQGMTYEQYF.